This TCR beta chain derives from a study of identical twins. Study-level findings and limits: The authors drew conclusions from cross-sectional statistical analysis rather than following the same donors.

The CDR3 is 16 residues long. MiXCR was run by TCRdb on the 5' RACE reads, yielding one entry per CDR3 protein. The table has about 390,000 distinct CDR3 sequences, roughly 10% seen once. As concerns this clonotype: What it binds is not known. Its ends do not fully match the called genes, so a read error is possible.

Sequenced: naive T cells sorted from blood. The receptor's source is a woman aged 45-59 years in good health. The chain links TRBV12-3 or TRBV12-4 to TRBJ2-5, with TRBD2 matching 9 bases. The CDR3 bases are TGTGCCAGCAGTTTTAGACCAGCGGGGGGATTAGAGACCCCGTACTTC. Its protein product is CASSFRPAGGLETPYF.